This T cell receptor beta chain emerged from a study of blood T cell repertoires in COVID-19. For the study at large: From T cells, B-cell-depleted T cells, or PBMCs came the material, which was cDNA or gDNA.

The data were produced by immunoSEQ multiplex PCR, yet TCRdb's version contains in-frame clones alone and is incomplete. The sample includes 120,000 or so clones, approximately 85% of them seen just once. Germline values: CDR1 SGHRS, CDR2 YFSETQ. V shed 3 bases and J 4 bases; nucleotides not matched to a gene: 2. The CDR3 has 13 amino acids. The source is a human donor in a cohort sampled during active COVID-19. The sample taken for sequencing was peripheral blood. The chain couples TRBV5-1 to TRBJ2-5; 8 nucleotides agree with TRBD1. The CDR3 region has the DNA TGCGCCAGCAGCTCCGGACAGGGAGAGACCCAGTACTTC. As protein: CASSSGQGETQYF.